This entry lists 8 T cell receptor beta chains sequenced from one sample in a study of blood T cell repertoires in COVID-19. Generated by immunoSEQ multiplex PCR, the TCRdb table keeps only in-frame clones and is missing some. The data contain tens of thousands of clones, 85% of them singletons. The sequenced sample consisted of peripheral blood. The receptor source for this set is a human donor with acute or convalescent COVID-19. The donor label of this sample is uncertain.

A single count supports this clone. V is TRBV18 and J is TRBJ2-1; maybe TRBD1 (6 bases). CDR1 is KGHSH, CDR2 LQKENI, per germline. CDR3 length equals 16 residues. V was pared by 3 bases and J by 8 bases, with 20 bases between. CDR3 nucleotide sequence: TGTGCCAGCTCACCGCCACAGGGCGGTGGTTCTCATGAGCAGTTCTTC. Translated: CASSPPQGGGSHEQFF.

This chain uses TRBV7-9 with TRBJ1-2, with 8 bases identical to TRBD1. This CDR3 is 16 amino acids long. Trimming cost V 3 bases and J 2 bases; bases outside gene matches: 8. Germline lookup yields CDR1 SEHNR and CDR2 FQNEAQ (reference sequence). The CDR3, as DNA: TGTGCCAGCAGCTTGGGGTCGACAGGGGTGAACTATGGCTACACCTTC. Encoded protein: CASSLGSTGVNYGYTF.

V gene TRBV6-5 combines with J gene TRBJ2-7; tentatively, D is TRBD1 (6 bases). V was shortened by 10 bases and J by 6 bases, with 19 bases between the two germline ends. Germline-derived CDR1 and CDR2 are MNHEY and SVGAGI. The CDR3 has 13 residues. The CDR3 DNA is TGTGCCACCCAGGGGACAAGGACTGGCGAGCAGTACTTC. This codes for CATQGTRTGEQYF.

The gene calls are TRBV10-2 and TRBJ1-1; the D gene is possibly TRBD1 (5 bases). V shed 6 bases and J shed 3 bases, with 11 bases lying between them. CDR3 length: 13 residues. In germline, CDR1 is WSHSY, CDR2 SAAADI. The CDR3: CASRSRVDTEAFF. CDR3 nucleotide sequence: TGCGCCAGCAGGAGCAGGGTGGACACTGAAGCTTTCTTT.

This chain connects TRBV6-5 to TRBJ2-5, with unresolved D. Germline V lookup: CDR1 MNHEY, CDR2 SVGAGI. The CDR3 loop spans 12 amino acids. V lost 5 bases to trimming and J lost 4 bases, with 8 bases between them. The chain's CDR3 is CASSTPGETQYF. DNA for the CDR3: TGTGCCAGCAGTACCCCCGGAGAGACCCAGTACTTC.

DNA of the CDR3: TGTGCCAGCAGCATCTCCGGGACACCCTATGGCTACACCTTC. Its translation: CASSISGTPYGYTF. The chain is built from TRBV21-1 and TRBJ1-2; TRBD1, the D gene given by the table, was not confirmed from the DNA. TRBV21-1 is an annotated pseudogene. The CDR3 has 14 amino acids.

This sequence joins TRBV5-8 and TRBJ1-1; D ambiguous. Looked up from germline, CDR1 is SGHTS and CDR2 is YDEGEE. The CDR3 has 15 amino acids. V lost 0 bases to trimming and J lost 1 base, with 10 bases between them. CDR3 region: CASSLGVTQNTEAFF. In nucleotides, the CDR3 is TGTGCCAGCAGCTTGGGGGTGACACAGAACACTGAAGCTTTCTTT.

This clone counts as medium-sized. In the same sample, other DNA sequences code for this CDR3. This chain joins TRBV18 and TRBJ2-1; TRBD2 matches at 11 bases. The CDR3 covers 15 residues. J was trimmed by 4 bases and V by 4 bases; bases with no gene match: 3. Looked up from germline, CDR1 is KGHSH and CDR2 is LQKENI. Here the CDR3 reads CASSLAGGLYNEQFF. The CDR3 DNA reads TGTGCCAGCTCACTAGCGGGAGGGCTGTACAATGAGCAGTTCTTC. Filled out from reference TRBV18 and TRBJ2-1, the complete variable domain reads NAGVMQNPRHLVRRRGQEARLRCSPMKGHSHVYWYRQLPEEGLKFMVYLQKENIIDESGMPKERFSAEFPKEGPSILRIQQVVRGDSAAYFCASSLAGGLYNEQFFGPGTRLTVL.